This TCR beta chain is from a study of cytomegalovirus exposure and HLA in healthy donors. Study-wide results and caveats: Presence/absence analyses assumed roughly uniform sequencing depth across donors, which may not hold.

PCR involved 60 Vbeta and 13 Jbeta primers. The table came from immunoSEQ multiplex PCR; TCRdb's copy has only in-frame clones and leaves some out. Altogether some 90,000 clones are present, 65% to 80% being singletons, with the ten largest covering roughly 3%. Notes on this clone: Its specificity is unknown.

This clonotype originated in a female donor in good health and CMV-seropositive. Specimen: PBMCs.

CDR3 protein: CASSLAGVSYEQYF. In nucleotides, the CDR3 is TGTGCCAGCAGCTTAGCGGGAGTTTCCTACGAGCAGTACTTC. V is TRBV7-2 and J is TRBJ2-7; a weak D match, TRBD2 (5 bases). Trimming removed 0 bases from V and 1 base from J, with 7 bases in between. The germline V gene has CDR1 SGHTA and CDR2 FQGNSA. The CDR3 consists of 14 residues.